This T cell receptor beta chain originates from a study of blood T cell repertoires in COVID-19. In the study overall: Italy, Spain and the United States were the sources of the convalescent and acute COVID-19 samples. From T cells, B-cell-depleted T cells, or PBMCs came the material, which was cDNA or gDNA.

Trimming removed 3 bases at V and 0 bases at J, with 15 bases between. The CDR3 consists of 17 residues. Germline V CDR1 and CDR2: SGHRS, YFSETQ. This clone appeared a single time. Methods used by the authors: Quantification of nucleated cells was approximated via reference gene primer amplification. The method was immunoSEQ multiplex PCR; TCRdb's version includes in-frame clones alone and lacks a portion of them. V and J calls and clone size come straight from that table; D and trimming were deduced from the DNA. Here the sample spans about 260,000 clones, roughly 87% being singletons. V and J are TRBV5-1 and TRBJ2-2; a weak D match, TRBD2 (7 bases). The sample taken for sequencing was peripheral blood. This TCR came from a human donor in a cohort sampled during active COVID-19. The CDR3 region is CASSSWGAGANTGELFF. CDR3 coding DNA: TGCGCCAGCAGCTCCTGGGGGGCGGGGGCGAACACCGGGGAGCTGTTTTTT.